This T cell receptor beta chain derives from a study of T-cell memory formation after mild COVID-19. TCRdb processed the 5' RACE reads anew with MiXCR; each CDR3 protein has one entry. The data hold hundreds of thousands of distinct CDR3 sequences, with roughly 18% observed a single time. This clonotype was observed many times. This CDR3 contains 16 residues. V dropped 0 bases and J dropped 0 bases, with 9 bases sitting between them. Per germline, CDR1 SGHTA and CDR2 FQGNSA. Sequenced material: PBMCs or a T cell subset sorted from them (not recorded which). This clonotype was obtained from an adult woman who had mild COVID-19 (a few samples of this study predate the infection). Cell type and time point are not known. The chain is built from TRBV7-2 and TRBJ1-3, with a tentative D call TRBD1 (5 bases). CDR3 amino acids: CASSLAGAGSGNTIYF. The CDR3 nucleotides read TGTGCCAGCAGCTTAGCAGGGGCAGGCTCTGGAAACACCATATATTTT.